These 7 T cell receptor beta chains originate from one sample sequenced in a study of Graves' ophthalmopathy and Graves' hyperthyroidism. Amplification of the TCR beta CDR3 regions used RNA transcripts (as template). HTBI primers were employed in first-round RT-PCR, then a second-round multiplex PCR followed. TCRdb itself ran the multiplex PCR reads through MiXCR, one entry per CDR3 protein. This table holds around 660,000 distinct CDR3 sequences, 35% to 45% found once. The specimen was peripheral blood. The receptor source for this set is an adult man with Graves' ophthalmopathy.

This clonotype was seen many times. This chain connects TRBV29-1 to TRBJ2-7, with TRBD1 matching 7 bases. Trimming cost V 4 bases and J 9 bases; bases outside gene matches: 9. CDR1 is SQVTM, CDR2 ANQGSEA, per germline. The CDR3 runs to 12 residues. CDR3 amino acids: CSVGDGTVMQYF. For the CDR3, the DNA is TGCAGCGTTGGGGACGGGACAGTGATGCAGTACTTC.

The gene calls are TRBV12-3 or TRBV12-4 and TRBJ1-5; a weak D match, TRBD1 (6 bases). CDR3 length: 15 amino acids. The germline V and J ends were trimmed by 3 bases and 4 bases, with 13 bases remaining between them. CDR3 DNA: TGTGCCAGCAGTTTGAGGGGGAGTCATAATCAGCCCCAGCATTTT. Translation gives CASSLRGSHNQPQHF.

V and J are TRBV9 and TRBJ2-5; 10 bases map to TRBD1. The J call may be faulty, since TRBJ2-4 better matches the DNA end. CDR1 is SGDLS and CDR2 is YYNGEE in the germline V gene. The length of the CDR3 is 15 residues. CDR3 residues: CASSVAGTGVDIQYF. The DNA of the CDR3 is TGTGCCAGCAGCGTAGCCGGGACAGGGGTGGACATTCAGTACTTC.

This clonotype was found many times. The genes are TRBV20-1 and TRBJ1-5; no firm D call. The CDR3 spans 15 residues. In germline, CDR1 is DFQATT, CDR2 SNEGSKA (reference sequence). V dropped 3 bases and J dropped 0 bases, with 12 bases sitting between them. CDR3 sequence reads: CSASPSPYSNQPQHF. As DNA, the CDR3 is TGCAGTGCTAGCCCGAGTCCCTATAGCAATCAGCCCCAGCATTTT.

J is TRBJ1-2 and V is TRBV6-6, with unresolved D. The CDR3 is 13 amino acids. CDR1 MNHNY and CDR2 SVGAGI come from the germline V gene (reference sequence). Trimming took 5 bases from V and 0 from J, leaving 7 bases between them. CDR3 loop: CASSPRTNYGYTF. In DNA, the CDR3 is TGTGCCAGCAGTCCACGGACTAACTATGGCTACACCTTC.

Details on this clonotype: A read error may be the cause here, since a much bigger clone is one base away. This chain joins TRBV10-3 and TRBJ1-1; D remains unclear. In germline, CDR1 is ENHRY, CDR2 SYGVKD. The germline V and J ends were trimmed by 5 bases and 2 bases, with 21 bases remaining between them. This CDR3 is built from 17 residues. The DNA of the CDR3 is TGTGCCATCAGTACGGGCAGAGGGCGGGGTAGTAACACTGAAGCTTTCTTT. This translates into CAISTGRGRGSNTEAFF.

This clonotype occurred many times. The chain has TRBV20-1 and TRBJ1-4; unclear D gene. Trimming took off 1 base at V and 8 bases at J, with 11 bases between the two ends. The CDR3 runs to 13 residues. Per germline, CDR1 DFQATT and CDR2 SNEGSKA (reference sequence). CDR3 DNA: TGCAGTGCTAGAGGTAGCGGCCGGGAAAAACTGTTTTTT. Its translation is CSARGSGREKLFF.